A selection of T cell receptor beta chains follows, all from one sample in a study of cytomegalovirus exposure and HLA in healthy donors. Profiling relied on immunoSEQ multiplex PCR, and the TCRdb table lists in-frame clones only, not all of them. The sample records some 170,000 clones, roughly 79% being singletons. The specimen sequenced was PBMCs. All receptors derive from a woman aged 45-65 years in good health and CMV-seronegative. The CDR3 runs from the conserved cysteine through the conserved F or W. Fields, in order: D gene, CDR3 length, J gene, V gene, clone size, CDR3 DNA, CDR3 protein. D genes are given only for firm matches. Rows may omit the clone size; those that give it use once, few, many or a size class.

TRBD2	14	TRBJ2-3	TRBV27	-	TGTGCCAGCAGAAAGGGCGGGGGGGCGAATACGCAGTATTTT	CASRKGGGANTQYF
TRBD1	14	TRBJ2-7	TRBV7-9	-	TGTGCCAGCAGCACCCGACAGGGGCCTAACGAGCAGTACTTC	CASSTRQGPNEQYF
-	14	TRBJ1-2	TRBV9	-	TGTGCCAGCAGCGGACTTTTAAGACACTATGGCTACACCTTC	CASSGLLRHYGYTF
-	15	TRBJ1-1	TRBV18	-	TGTGCCAGCTCGTACATCGACAGACCGAACACTGAAGCTTTCTTT	CASSYIDRPNTEAFF
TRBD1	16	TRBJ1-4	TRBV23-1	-	TGCGCCAGCAGTCATCCGCCGGGACAGCTTAATGAAAAACTGTTTTTT	CASSHPPGQLNEKLFF
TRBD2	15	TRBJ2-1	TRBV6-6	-	TGTGCCAGCATGGCGGGAGTGGGGACCTACAATGAGCAGTTCTTC	CASMAGVGTYNEQFF
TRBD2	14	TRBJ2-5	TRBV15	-	TGTGCCACAGCGGGGAGGCAATACCAAGAGACCCAGTACTTC	CATAGRQYQETQYF
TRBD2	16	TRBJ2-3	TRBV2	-	TGTGCCAGCAGTCTCCTAGCGGGGGGAATTACAGATACGCAGTATTTT	CASSLLAGGITDTQYF
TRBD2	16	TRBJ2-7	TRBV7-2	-	TGTGCCAGCAGCCCCGAATCTACTAGCGGGAGCACCGAGCAGTACTTC	CASSPESTSGSTEQYF
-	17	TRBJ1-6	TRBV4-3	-	TGCGCCAGCAGCCCCAGCGCCCAGGGATTTAATAATTCACCCCTCCACTTT	CASSPSAQGFNNSPLHF
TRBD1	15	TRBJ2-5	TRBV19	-	TGTGCCAGTAGTATGATAGGGGACAGGGAAGAGACCCAGTACTTC	CASSMIGDREETQYF
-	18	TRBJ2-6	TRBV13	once	TGTGCCAGCAGCAGCCGGGGTATGGGATTCTCTGGGGCCAACGTCCTGACTTTC	CASSSRGMGFSGANVLTF
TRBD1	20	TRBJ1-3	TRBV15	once	TGTGCCACCAGCAGAGGACAGGGGACTCCCCGTGGCTTCTCTGGAAACACCATATATTTT	CATSRGQGTPRGFSGNTIYF
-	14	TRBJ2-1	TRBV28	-	TGTGCCAGCGAGCGGGCCAAAGGCTACAATGAGCAGTTCTTC	CASERAKGYNEQFF
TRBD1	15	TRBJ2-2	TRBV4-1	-	TGCGCCAGCAGCCAAGGGGACAGGGACACCGGGGAGCTGTTTTTT	CASSQGDRDTGELFF
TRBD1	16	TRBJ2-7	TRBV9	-	TGTGCCAGCAGCGTGGGAACGGGACAGGGGTCCTACGAGCAGTACTTC	CASSVGTGQGSYEQYF
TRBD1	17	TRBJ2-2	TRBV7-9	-	TGTGCCAGCAGCTTAATTTGGGGACAGCATAACACCGGGGAGCTGTTTTTT	CASSLIWGQHNTGELFF
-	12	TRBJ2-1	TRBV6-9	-	TGTGCCAGCAGGCCCAGGGTCAATGAGCAGTTCTTC	CASRPRVNEQFF
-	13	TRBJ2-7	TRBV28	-	TGTGCCAGCAGCCCAGGCATTCCCTACGAGCAGTACTTC	CASSPGIPYEQYF
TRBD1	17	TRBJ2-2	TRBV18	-	TGTGCCAGCTCGCCACCGGGACAGGGGGCGAAGGCCGGGGAGCTGTTTTTT	CASSPPGQGAKAGELFF
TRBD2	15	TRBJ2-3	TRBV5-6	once	TGTGCCAGCACCCTTGTTAGCGGGGGGACAGATACGCAGTATTTT	CASTLVSGGTDTQYF
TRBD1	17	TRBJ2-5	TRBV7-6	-	TGTGCCAGCAGCTCCAGCCTTCCGGGACAGGGGTTTGAGACCCAGTACTTC	CASSSSLPGQGFETQYF
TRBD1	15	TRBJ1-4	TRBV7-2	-	TGTGCCAGCAGCTCCTACAGGGGGCTGGTTGAAAAACTGTTTTTT	CASSSYRGLVEKLFF
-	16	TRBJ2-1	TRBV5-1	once	TGCGCCAGCAGCACCGGGACTGCCCTAACCTACAATGAGCAGTTCTTC	CASSTGTALTYNEQFF
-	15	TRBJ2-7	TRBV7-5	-	TGTGCCAGAAGCTCCCCCCGGACAAGCTCCTACGAGCAGTACTTC	CARSSPRTSSYEQYF
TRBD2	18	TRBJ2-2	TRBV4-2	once	TGTGCCAGCAGCCCGATACTGGGACTAGCGGGAGAAGTCGGGGAGCTGTTTTTT	CASSPILGLAGEVGELFF
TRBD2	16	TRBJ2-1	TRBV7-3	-	TGTGCCAGCAGAGCGACTAGCGGGAGCTCCTACAATGAGCAGTTCTTC	CASRATSGSSYNEQFF
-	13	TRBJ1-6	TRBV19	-	TGTGCCAGTAGTATCCAGGGCTTGTCACCCCTCCACTTT	CASSIQGLSPLHF
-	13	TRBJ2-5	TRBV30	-	TGTGCCGGGACCCAACGGTCTCAAGAGACCCAGTACTTC	CAGTQRSQETQYF
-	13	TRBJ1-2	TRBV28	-	TGTGCCAGCAGTTTAGGTCAGGGCGGTGGCTACACCTTC	CASSLGQGGGYTF
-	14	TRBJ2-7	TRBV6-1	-	TGTGCCAGCAGTGAAGCGACAAGTCGGAACGAGCAGTACTTC	CASSEATSRNEQYF
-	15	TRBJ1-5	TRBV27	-	TGTGCCAGCAGTCCCTCCCAGGGGCAGGTAGGGCCCCAGCATTTT	CASSPSQGQVGPQHF
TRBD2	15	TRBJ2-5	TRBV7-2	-	TGTGCCAGCAACACAAAACGGGGGGGAGGGGAGACCCAGTACTTC	CASNTKRGGGETQYF
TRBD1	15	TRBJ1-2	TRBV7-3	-	TGTGCCAGCAGCTTAGGGGGACAGGGTATGATTGGCTACACCTTC	CASSLGGQGMIGYTF
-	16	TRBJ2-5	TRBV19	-	TGTGCCAGTAGCCCCCCGGGGGTAGCCCTACAAGAGACCCAGTACTTC	CASSPPGVALQETQYF
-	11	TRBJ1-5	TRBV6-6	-	TGTGCCAGCAGTTACCCGGCGGCCCAGCATTTT	CASSYPAAQHF
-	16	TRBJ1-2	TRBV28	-	TGTGCCAGCAGCTGGGGGGACTCGAGGGCTAACTATGGCTACACCTTC	CASSWGDSRANYGYTF